This T cell receptor (beta chain) stems from a study of identifying expanded T cells in peripheral blood. This clone showed up just once. Its target is unknown. The repertoire was sequenced with immunoSEQ multiplex PCR; TCRdb's copy has only in-frame clones and lacks some. The sample holds about 80,000 clones, approximately 90% seen once. This CDR3 spans 17 amino acids. CDR1 MNHEY and CDR2 SMNVEV come from the germline V gene (reference sequence). J was trimmed by 4 bases and V by 3 bases; bases with no gene match: 6. Study conclusions and caveats: Over about two and four weeks, about 15 and 19 clones changed, versus approximately 1.2 between replicates. Variance in clone template counts between roughly 2-week samples significantly increased with total template count across all healthy donors.

No infections or other immune events were documented during collection. V is TRBV27 and J is TRBJ2-2; 12 nucleotides align to TRBD2. The sample comprised blood. This clonotype was obtained from a person aged 18 to 70 in good health. The CDR3 sequence is CASSFRLAGGRTGELFF. For the CDR3, the DNA is TGTGCCAGCAGTTTCCGCCTAGCGGGAGGGCGCACCGGGGAGCTGTTTTTT.